Below, 21 T cell receptor beta chains from the same sample are listed, as sequenced in a study of Graves' ophthalmopathy and Graves' hyperthyroidism. Beta-chain TCR CDR3 regions were amplified from RNA transcripts. In the first round, RT-PCR was carried out with HTBI primers, and a multiplex PCR formed the second round. TCRdb fed the multiplex PCR reads into MiXCR, producing one record per CDR3 protein. The table records over 500,000 distinct CDR3 sequences, about a fifth of them present only once. Sequencing was performed on peripheral blood. The receptors stem from a young woman with stable Graves' hyperthyroidism. Some clones in this sample may be carry-over from other donors' samples.

This clonotype was counted only a few times. This may stem from a read error, because a much larger clone lies one nucleotide away. Since no conserved phenylalanine or tryptophan closes the CDR3, a read error is the likely cause. The J gene is TRBJ2-7, the V gene TRBV2, with 12 bases that match TRBD2. Germline V gives CDR1 SNHLY, CDR2 FYNNEI. CDR3 length: 17 residues. Losses at the gene ends were 3 bases for V and 6 bases for J; bases not matched to a gene: 12. The DNA of the CDR3 is TGTGCCAGCAGTGAGAACGGACTAGCGGGGAGAAAAGTCGAGCAGTACCTC. Amino acids: CASSENGLAGRKVEQYL.

In its sample, this clonotype was seen many times. This chain links TRBV19 with TRBJ2-5; 7 bases align to TRBD1. The length of the CDR3 is 14 residues. Trimming removed 1 base from V and 2 bases from J; junction bases left unmatched: 1. Germline V lookup: CDR1 LNHDA, CDR2 SQIVND (reference sequence). Written as DNA, the CDR3 is TGTGCCAGTAGTATAGGGGACAGTCAAGAGACCCAGTACTTC. It yields the protein CASSIGDSQETQYF.

This clonotype was seen many times. The chain recombines TRBV24-1 with TRBJ1-5; D is unresolved. From germline, CDR1 is KGHDR and CDR2 SFDVKD. This CDR3 has 15 residues. The V end was cut by 4 bases, the J end by 0 bases, with 9 bases between. This CDR3 reads CATSDPRDSNQPQHF. In DNA, the CDR3 is TGTGCCACCAGTGACCCACGGGATAGCAATCAGCCCCAGCATTTT.

This clonotype was observed many times. The V call is TRBV20-1, the J call TRBJ2-7, with D perhaps matching TRBD1 or TRBD2 (5 bases each). This CDR3 comprises 14 residues. Germline assignment: CDR1 DFQATT and CDR2 SNEGSKA (reference sequence). Trimming removed 5 bases at V and 3 bases at J, with 17 bases between. This CDR3 is CSAPRGGLLYEQYF. The CDR3 DNA sequence: TGCAGTGCTCCTCGGGGCGGGCTCCTCTACGAGCAGTACTTC.

This clonotype was recorded at least ten times. J is TRBJ1-2 and V is TRBV6-5; the D gene is possibly TRBD1 (6 bases). Germline V lookup: CDR1 MNHEY, CDR2 SVGAGI. This CDR3 region has 13 residues. V lost 6 bases, J lost 6 bases, and 14 bases lay in between. DNA of the CDR3: TGTGCCAGCAGCCGCGAGGGGGATGATGGCTACACCTTC. Translated, it gives CASSREGDDGYTF.

This sequence joins TRBV7-8 and TRBJ1-1; 9 bases line up with TRBD1. From germline, CDR1 is SGHVS and CDR2 FQNEAQ. CDR3 length equals 15 residues. Losses at the gene ends were 1 base for V and 4 bases for J; bases not matched to a gene: 4. As DNA, the CDR3 is TGTGCCAGCAGCTTAGGGGGGACAGGGAGCACTGAAGCTTTCTTT. It translates to CASSLGGTGSTEAFF.

This clonotype was picked up many times. The chain couples TRBV20-1 to TRBJ2-7; 10 nucleotides align to TRBD2. Germline assignment: CDR1 DFQATT and CDR2 SNEGSKA (reference sequence). The CDR3 is made up of 13 amino acids. With 3 bases clipped from V and 5 bases from J, the junction kept 4 bases outside the gene matches. DNA for the CDR3: TGCAGTGCTAGGGCTAGCGGGAGTCACGAGCAGTACTTC. Amino acids: CSARASGSHEQYF.

The rearrangement uses TRBV11-2 and TRBJ2-5; D remains ambiguous. Germline V gene sequence: CDR1 SGHAT, CDR2 FQNNGV. This CDR3 is 14 amino acids long. Between the trimmed V and J ends, which lost 1 base and 5 bases, there was a span of 11 bases. In DNA, the CDR3 is TGTGCCAGCAGCTTAGGCGGTAGTTCGGAGACCCAGTACTTC. Translated, it gives CASSLGGSSETQYF. The variable domain in full, completed from reference TRBV11-2 and TRBJ2-5, reads EAGVAQSPRYKIIEKRQSVAFWCNPISGHATLYWYQQILGQGPKLLIQFQNNGVVDDSQLPKDRFSAERLKGVDSTLKIQPAKLEDSAVYLCASSLGGSSETQYFGPGTRLLVL.

Many counts were recorded for this clonotype. The CDR3 DNA follows: TGTGCCAGCAGTTTTGAGGGCAAAGAGGCCTACGAGCAGTACTTC. Translation: CASSFEGKEAYEQYF. This chain uses TRBV27 with TRBJ2-7; D is perhaps TRBD2 (5 bases). CDR3 size: 15 residues. Trimming left V 3 bases short and J 2 bases short, with 14 bases between. The germline gives CDR1 MNHEY, CDR2 SMNVEV (reference sequence).

This clonotype was seen repeatedly, ten times or more. This chain connects TRBV11-2 to TRBJ1-6, with 7 bases aligning to TRBD1. The CDR3 has 16 residues. From germline, CDR1 is SGHAT and CDR2 FQNNGV. With 4 bases clipped from V and 10 bases from J, the junction kept 13 bases outside the gene matches. CDR3 sequence (DNA): TGTGCCAGCAGCTCAAACAGGGGCCCTCGTATCTCACCCCTCCACTTT. Its protein product is CASSSNRGPRISPLHF.

About this clonotype itself: A clone one base away is much larger, so this may be a read error. The chain combines TRBV12-3 or TRBV12-4 with TRBJ1-5; D perhaps matches TRBD1 (5 bases). V was shortened by 8 bases and J by 7 bases, with 18 bases between the two germline ends. CDR3 length: 14 residues. CDR3 in DNA: TGTGCCAGCGGACCGACAAGGGGCGAACAGCCCCAGCATTTT. Translated: CASGPTRGEQPQHF.

Ten or more counts support this clonotype. The CDR3 reads CSATDRRRVYEQYF. The DNA of the CDR3 is TGCAGTGCAACCGACCGAAGGAGAGTTTACGAGCAGTACTTC. This rearrangement joins TRBV20-1 to TRBJ2-7; D unclear. This CDR3 has 14 amino acids. Germline CDR1 and CDR2: DFQATT and SNEGSKA (reference sequence). The ends were cut back, 6 bases at V and 4 bases at J, with 19 bases in the middle.

This clonotype was seen ten or more times. The chain carries TRBV28 and TRBJ2-4, with D unclear. This CDR3 contains 14 residues. Germline CDR1 reads MDHEN; CDR2 reads SYDVKM. Trimming took 5 bases from V and 0 from J, leaving 8 bases between them. In nucleotides, the CDR3 is TGTGCCAGCAGTCCCAGTTTAGCCAAAAACATTCAGTACTTC. It specifies CASSPSLAKNIQYF. Full variable domain (remainder filled in from reference TRBV28 and TRBJ2-4): DVKVTQSSRYLVKRTGEKVFLECVQDMDHENMFWYRQDPGLGLRLIYFSYDVKMKEKGDIPEGYSVSREKKERFSLILESASTNQTSMYLCASSPSLAKNIQYFGAGTRLSVL.

As concerns this clonotype: Possible read error: a much larger clone is one base away. The chain is built from TRBV30 and TRBJ1-1, with D hard to call. This CDR3 is built from 12 residues. Germline CDR1 is GTSNPN and CDR2 is SVGIG (reference sequence). The CDR3 nucleotides are TGTGCCAGGAGGTCGCCAGACACTGAAGCTTTCTTT. The encoded protein is CARRSPDTEAFF.

Ten or more counts support this clonotype. The gene calls are TRBV18 and TRBJ1-1; no firm D call. The V and J ends lost 4 bases and 6 bases respectively, with 15 bases between them. This CDR3 has 14 residues. Per the germline V gene, CDR1 is KGHSH and CDR2 is LQKENI. The CDR3 here is CASSRTAAGAEAFF. DNA of the CDR3: TGTGCCAGCTCACGAACGGCAGCCGGCGCTGAAGCTTTCTTT. Full variable domain (rest looked up from reference TRBV18 and TRBJ1-1): NAGVMQNPRHLVRRRGQEARLRCSPMKGHSHVYWYRQLPEEGLKFMVYLQKENIIDESGMPKERFSAEFPKEGPSILRIQQVVRGDSAAYFCASSRTAAGAEAFFGQGTRLTVV.

This clonotype was seen a handful of times. The rearrangement uses TRBV28 and TRBJ1-2, with unresolved D. CDR1 and CDR2 (germline): MDHEN, SYDVKM. The V gene lost 2 bases and the J gene lost 7 bases, with 11 bases spanning the gap. This CDR3 comprises 13 residues. CDR3 DNA sequence: TGTGCCAGCAGTTTAAGGCGGAGAGCTGGCTACACCTTC. Amino acid sequence: CASSLRRRAGYTF.

This clonotype has more than one count but fewer than ten. The chain uses TRBV7-3 and TRBJ2-2; tentatively, D is TRBD1 or TRBD2 (5 bases each). The germline V gene encodes CDR1 SGHTA and CDR2 FQGTGA. The CDR3 totals 19 residues. V lost 3 bases and J 0 bases, leaving 20 bases between the germline ends. CDR3 in DNA: TGTGCCAGCAGCTTCCCCCTCAGGGACGTTTGGACGAACACCGGGGAGCTGTTTTTT. Its protein is CASSFPLRDVWTNTGELFF.

This clonotype came up many times. V usage is TRBV20-1 and J usage is TRBJ1-2, with D maybe TRBD1 (5 bases). V lost 5 bases to trimming and J lost 4 bases, with 14 bases between them. CDR1 DFQATT and CDR2 SNEGSKA come from the germline V gene (reference sequence). This CDR3 spans 13 amino acids. The CDR3 DNA follows: TGCAGTGCTCGGGGGGAGGCGGGCTATGGCTACACCTTC. Protein: CSARGEAGYGYTF.

This clonotype was found many times. V is TRBV19 and J is TRBJ2-7; 8 nucleotides match TRBD2. Germline V gene lookup returns CDR1 LNHDA and CDR2 SQIVND (reference sequence). This CDR3 has 15 residues. V lost 5 bases and J lost 5; bases outside the gene matches: 11. CDR3 residues: CASSLQASGWDEQYF. CDR3 sequence (DNA): TGTGCCAGTAGTCTTCAGGCTAGCGGGTGGGACGAGCAGTACTTC.

This clonotype showed up just a few times. V gene TRBV9 combines with J gene TRBJ2-2, with 7 positions matching TRBD1. The trim removed 4 bases at V and 5 bases at J, leaving 8 bases unmatched. This CDR3 has 15 residues. CDR1 and CDR2 (germline): SGDLS, YYNGEE. The CDR3 region has the DNA TGTGCCAGCAGCTCCCGACAGGGTCAGACCGGGGAGCTGTTTTTT. Translated, it gives CASSSRQGQTGELFF.

This clonotype was counted a single time. The chain combines TRBV2 with TRBJ2-7; 11 bases match TRBD2. V lost 5 bases to trimming and J lost 7 bases; unmatched junction nucleotides: 4. There are 13 residues in the CDR3. Germline assignment: CDR1 SNHLY and CDR2 FYNNEI. CDR3 in DNA: TGTGCCAGCAGTCAGGGACTAGCGGAAGAGCAGTACTTC. This gives the protein CASSQGLAEEQYF.